The rows below give T cell receptor beta chains drawn from one sample of a study of cytomegalovirus exposure and HLA in healthy donors. The method was immunoSEQ multiplex PCR; TCRdb's version includes in-frame clones alone and lacks a portion of them. The sample holds 75,000 to 100,000 clones, approximately 70% seen once. Sequencing was carried out using PBMCs. These receptor sequences come from a man in his sixties in good health and CMV-seronegative. The CDR3 runs from the conserved cysteine through the conserved F or W. A D gene is named only where the DNA matches it firmly. A row's size may be missing; if present it is once, few, many or a size class.

V gene	J gene	D gene	clone size	CDR3 protein	CDR3 DNA
TRBV7-7	TRBJ1-3	.	.	CASSLMGTTSGNTIYF	TGTGCTAGCAGCTTAATGGGGACAACCTCTGGAAACACCATATATTTT
TRBV5-1	TRBJ2-7	TRBD1	.	CASSPDRVGYEQYF	TGCGCCAGCAGTCCCGACAGGGTGGGATACGAGCAGTACTTC
TRBV5-6	TRBJ1-6	.	.	CASSLWANRDSPLHF	TGTGCCAGCAGCTTGTGGGCAAATAGAGATTCACCCCTCCACTTT
TRBV6-5	TRBJ1-4	.	.	CASSYSASLPQKLFF	TGTGCCAGCAGTTACAGCGCGAGTCTTCCCCAAAAACTGTTTTTT
TRBV7-4	TRBJ1-2	TRBD1	once	CASSHRGDSYGYTF	TGTGCCAGCAGCCACAGGGGAGATTCCTATGGCTACACCTTC
TRBV11-2	TRBJ2-1	TRBD2	.	CASSTPSGGYNEQFF	TGTGCCAGCAGCACTCCTAGCGGGGGGTACAATGAGCAGTTCTTC
TRBV4-1	TRBJ2-5	.	.	CASSLRTGTETQYF	TGCGCCAGCAGCCTCCGGACGGGAACAGAGACCCAGTACTTC
TRBV7-2	TRBJ2-5	TRBD2	.	CASSFLTSGGHQYF	TGTGCCAGCAGCTTCTTAACTAGCGGGGGGCACCAGTACTTC
TRBV5-6	TRBJ1-1	TRBD1	.	CASSEPGQTSGTEAFF	TGTGCCAGCAGCGAACCGGGACAGACGTCCGGGACTGAAGCTTTCTTT
TRBV6-6	TRBJ2-7	TRBD2	.	CASTRGGAGEQYF	TGTGCCAGCACCCGGGGGGGGGCGGGGGAGCAGTACTTC
TRBV6-4	TRBJ1-5	.	few	CASSELGPAGQPQHF	TGTGCCAGCAGTGAACTCGGGCCCGCGGGGCAGCCCCAGCATTTT
TRBV12-5	TRBJ2-5	TRBD1	.	CASGPRQGGETQYF	TGTGCTAGTGGTCCGCGACAGGGCGGAGAGACCCAGTACTTC
TRBV2	TRBJ1-2	TRBD1	.	CASGGTGGGYTF	TGTGCCAGCGGGGGGACAGGGGGTGGCTACACCTTC
TRBV29-1	TRBJ2-7	TRBD1	few	CSAAGQVNNEQYF	TGCAGCGCAGCAGGACAGGTGAACAACGAGCAGTACTTC
TRBV5-4	TRBJ1-1	TRBD1	.	CASSPGTGRTTEAFF	TGTGCCAGCTCTCCAGGGACAGGCCGGACCACTGAAGCTTTCTTT
TRBV7-9	TRBJ2-2	TRBD1	.	CASSTWTGGIGELFF	TGTGCCAGCAGCACTTGGACAGGGGGTATCGGGGAGCTGTTTTTT
TRBV6-1	TRBJ2-1	.	.	CASSLGYNEQFF	TGTGCCAGCAGCCTAGGCTACAATGAGCAGTTCTTC
TRBV2	TRBJ2-1	TRBD2	.	CASGEGWTSEQFF	TGTGCCAGCGGTGAGGGGTGGACTAGTGAGCAGTTCTTC
TRBV28	TRBJ2-1	TRBD2	.	CASRIAGVYNEQFF	TGTGCCAGCAGAATAGCGGGGGTCTACAATGAGCAGTTCTTC
TRBV28	TRBJ1-5	TRBD1	.	CASSWDRAVNQPQHF	TGTGCCAGCAGTTGGGACAGGGCGGTTAATCAGCCCCAGCATTTT
TRBV6-5	TRBJ1-6	.	.	CAAAEGEGSPLHF	TGTGCCGCTGCCGAGGGAGAAGGTTCACCCCTCCACTTT
TRBV7-8	TRBJ2-2	TRBD1	.	CASRATGGAGTGELFF	TGTGCCAGCAGGGCTACAGGGGGCGCAGGCACCGGGGAGCTGTTTTTT
TRBV7-2	TRBJ1-5	.	.	CASSPDRYSNQPQHF	TGTGCCAGCAGCCCCGACAGGTATAGCAATCAGCCCCAGCATTTT
TRBV4-2	TRBJ2-7	.	.	CASSENWEGDEQYF	TGTGCCAGCAGCGAGAACTGGGAAGGGGACGAGCAGTACTTC
TRBV7-2	TRBJ2-3	TRBD2	.	CASSLGREARLYF	TGTGCCAGCAGCTTAGGGCGGGAGGCCAGGCTGTATTTT
TRBV7-2	TRBJ1-1	.	.	CASSLAPGGTEAFF	TGTGCCAGCAGCTTAGCGCCGGGGGGCACTGAAGCTTTCTTT
TRBV11-2	TRBJ2-1	TRBD1	.	CASSLRGTGQLNEQFF	TGTGCCAGCAGCTTACGAGGTACGGGACAGCTCAATGAGCAGTTCTTC
TRBV6-1	TRBJ1-4	.	.	CASSRGAANEKLFF	TGTGCCAGCAGTCGGGGGGCGGCTAATGAAAAACTGTTTTTT
TRBV6-5	TRBJ1-1	.	few	CASSSPGQTNTEAFF	TGTGCCAGCAGCTCACCGGGACAAACGAACACTGAAGCTTTCTTT
TRBV28	TRBJ1-4	TRBD1	few	CASSLTGTGIHEKLFF	TGTGCCAGCAGTTTAACGGGGACAGGGATTCATGAAAAACTGTTTTTT
TRBV28	TRBJ2-5	TRBD2	.	CASSSPSGRAVETQYF	TGTGCCAGCAGTTCGCCTAGCGGGAGGGCCGTTGAGACCCAGTACTTC
TRBV6-1	TRBJ1-5	.	once	CASSGQEGGLQPQHF	TGTGCCAGCAGTGGCCAAGAGGGTGGGCTTCAGCCCCAGCATTTT